This TCR beta chain was profiled in a study of shared clonotypes between healthy human individuals (dated by TCRdb to the early 2020s). With respect to the entire study: Two women and three men aged 18 to 49 years were included in the cohort. For each donor, CD4 naive and CD4 memory were each run on three plates, CD8 naive on two plates, and CD8 memory on one plate. The study deeply sequenced blood TCR repertoires of about five healthy adults to estimate repertoire size and the extent of clonotype sharing between individuals. Libraries were prepared and TCR repertoires were sequenced by different laboratories using diverse techniques, in order to increase sequencing depth and limit assay-specific biases. Leukapheresis yielded between about 0.85 and 10 billion PBMCs per donor. Beyond this particular receptor, the publication reports: Naive subsets generally had larger estimated clonotype richness than memory subsets. Rarefaction of sorted-subset datasets indicated incomplete sequencing despite the large sequencing depth. The small number of donors limited the genetic and exposure-history diversity represented. Based on pairwise subsampling, the degree of clonotype sharing among donors was expected to be affected by sequencing depth. When several donors were compared, the shared fraction of clonotypes was around 5% for naive CD4, more than 3% for naive CD8, 2% to 2.5% for memory CD4, and around 0.37% for memory CD8. Sampling was limited to blood, and TCR repertoires in tissue likely differ from TCR repertoires in blood. Clonotypes shared by all four sorted-subset donors showed higher generation probabilities than non-shared clonotypes.

For the CD8 naive samples, CD45RO-negative cells were positively selected for CCR7, yielding a CD45RA+CCR7+ population from which TemRA cells were excluded. Healthy HIV-negative adults with no recently reported acute infections or vaccinations were included as donors. Only Caucasian adults living in Nashville, Tennessee, USA were represented among the donors. After blood collection by leukapheresis, PBMCs were isolated using Ficoll-Histopaque density gradient centrifugation and then cryopreserved in the vapor phase of liquid nitrogen. Purity and quantity of every magnetically sorted T cell population were checked by analytical flow cytometry. From each sorted fraction, genomic DNA was isolated and quantified by UV absorbance on a Nanodrop 2000c. CDR1 SGHDN and CDR2 FVKESK are derived from the germline V gene. The CDR3 holds 17 amino acids from the cysteine to the phenylalanine. Left in the record is the CDR3 DNA by itself, 51 bases read in frame from the first base. V is shortened by 4 bases, J by 6 bases, and the region joining them spans 24 bases.

Details on this clone: What antigen it recognizes has not been identified. Per-nucleotide qualities are absent, and no much larger clonotype sits a single base away.

TCR CDR3 regions were amplified from genomic DNA by multiplex PCR using the deep immunoSEQ assay. Genomic DNA extracted from each cell subset was distributed evenly over all wells of several immunoSEQ 96-well plates, and each plate served as one replicate. Each replicate PCR for sorted subsets received around 200 ng genomic DNA, equal to around 32,000 T cell genomes. Purified libraries were measured with a Qubit 3.0 fluorometer, size-checked on a Bioanalyzer 2100, and measured again with the KAPA Library Quantification kit. Each immunoSEQ 96-well plate was sequenced on its own single-read 150-cycle Illumina NextSeq 550 flow cell. For the original study's pipeline: Because the immunoSEQ output included only junctional sequences and no quality scores, the filtering could not be the same as the filtering used for full-length reads. Sequences were annotated with PyIR, a Python wrapper for IgBLAST v1.9, using IMGT germline references to assign V/J genes and CDR3. Any read was removed if the V/J assignment was weak (E-value above 1e-6), the CDR3 was missing, or the read contained stop codons, out-of-frame junctions, or ambiguous translated residues. V3J clonotypes were defined as sequences sharing the same inferred V gene, J gene, and CDR3 amino acid sequence. The percentage overlap between two repertoires was calculated by dividing the number of shared unique clonotypes by the size of the smaller repertoire. Richness of each repertoire was evaluated using RTK rarefaction, the Chao1 estimator, and Recon v2.1 estimates of unobserved clonotypes. Generation probabilities were computed with OLGA for all TCRbeta clonotypes obtained by the gDNA method from a few donors. TCRdb provides this immuneACCESS table in a form limited to in-frame rearrangements. Some clones are lacking; in checked studies, under half of them reflect an unresolved V gene, and why the rest are absent is not known. The DNA gave D and trimming, while V, J and clone size come from that table. The sample profile shows over 2,000,000 clones; just over 90% of them were found once. About 1.6% of the sample is taken by the ten largest.

The TCR originated in a man aged 18-30 years in good health. Some clones in this sample may be carry-over from other donors' samples. The chain is made from TRBV14 and TRBJ1-2, with the D gene not confidently named. Sequencing was performed on naive CD8+ T cells from PBMCs. What the cell subset or site label conveys for this sample: CD45RA+CCR7+. The DNA sequence is as follows: TGTGCCAGCAGCCCGGGGTTTTATAACCCCGCTGGGGATGGCTACACCTTC. Its coded protein is CASSPGFYNPAGDGYTF.